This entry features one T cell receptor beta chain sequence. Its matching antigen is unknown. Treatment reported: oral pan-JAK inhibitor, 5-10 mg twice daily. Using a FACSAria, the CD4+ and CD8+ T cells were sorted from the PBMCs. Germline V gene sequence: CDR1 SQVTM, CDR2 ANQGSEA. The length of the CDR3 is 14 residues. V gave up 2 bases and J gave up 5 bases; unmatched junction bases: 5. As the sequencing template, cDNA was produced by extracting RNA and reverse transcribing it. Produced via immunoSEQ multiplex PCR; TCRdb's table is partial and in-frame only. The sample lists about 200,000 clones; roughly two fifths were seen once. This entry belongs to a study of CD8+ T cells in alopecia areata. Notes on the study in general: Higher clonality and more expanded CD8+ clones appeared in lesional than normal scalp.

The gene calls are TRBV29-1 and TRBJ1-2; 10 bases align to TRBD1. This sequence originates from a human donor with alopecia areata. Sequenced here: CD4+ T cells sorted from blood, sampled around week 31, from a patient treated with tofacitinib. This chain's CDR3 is CSVERTGGGYGYTF. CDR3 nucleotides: TGCAGCGTTGAAAGGACAGGGGGAGGGTATGGCTACACCTTC.